Detailed here is one T cell receptor beta chain. The data are from a study of blood T cell repertoires in COVID-19. Study-wide background: Sources were T cells, B-cell-depleted T cells, or PBMCs; the material itself was cDNA or gDNA.

Cohort 3 recovered donors had two negative PCRs, clearance, or symptom resolution. Germline CDR1 and CDR2: SNHLY and FYNNEI. This CDR3 comprises 17 residues. Losses at the gene ends were 2 bases for V and 7 bases for J; bases not matched to a gene: 14. Profiled with immunoSEQ multiplex PCR; TCRdb holds only in-frame clones, not every one. This sample yields roughly 180,000 clones, of which roughly 82% are seen a single time; more than 7.5% belongs to the top ten. Sequencing used PBMCs or T cells enriched from blood (not recorded which). The TCR comes from a woman in her twenties or thirties who had recovered from COVID-19. The chain recombines TRBV2 with TRBJ1-1; 9 nucleotides match TRBD1. The CDR3 spells CASSETVGQGFLGEAFF. For the CDR3, the DNA is TGTGCCAGCAGTGAAACAGTAGGACAGGGGTTTCTTGGTGAAGCTTTCTTT.